This T cell receptor (beta chain) was sequenced in a study of blood T cell repertoires in COVID-19. Across the study: COVID-19 samples from acute and convalescent phases originated in the United States, Italy and Spain. PBMCs, B-cell-depleted T cells, or T cells provided the cDNA or gDNA that made up the material.

In the source study's methods: Estimates of nucleated cell counts were drawn from the amplification of reference gene primers. Using immunoSEQ multiplex PCR, the repertoire was profiled, and TCRdb retains in-frame clones only, with some absent. The D gene and trimming were derived from the DNA, and the V and J assignments and clone size from that table. This sample yields 250,000 to 400,000 clones, of which approximately 89% are seen a single time; approximately 1.8% belongs to the top ten. The CDR3 loop spans 13 amino acids. Trimming removed 2 bases at V and 4 bases at J, with 8 bases between. Germline CDR1 reads MNHEY; CDR2 reads SMNVEV (reference sequence). This clone has only a few counts.

This receptor was identified in a woman aged 25 to 39 with COVID-19, enrolled during active disease. Sequenced: peripheral blood. The rearrangement uses TRBV27 and TRBJ1-2; possibly TRBD1 for D (6 bases). CDR3 DNA: TGTGCCAGCAGTTTAGGACAGCGCTATGGCTACACCTTC. Translated, it gives CASSLGQRYGYTF.